Described below is a single T cell receptor (beta chain) sequence and its context. Its antigen has not been determined. No clone much larger than this one lies a single base away; base qualities are absent. This specimen comes from a study of blood T cell repertoires in COVID-19 (TCRdb year 2020). For the study in its entirety: Collaborator samples came from the United States, Italy and Spain and covered acute and convalescent phases of COVID-19. Where available, HLA class I and class II types were taken from metadata supplied by the sample provider and were not determined by assay-based typing. The material from the prospective study consisted of cDNA or gDNA derived from T cells, B-cell-depleted T cells, or PBMCs. Sample metadata almost always included a de-identified subject ID, COVID-19 status, age in years and sex. Deeply sampled blood TCRbeta repertoires from subjects exposed to, actively infected with, or recovered from COVID-19 were included in the dataset. Samples were obtained from the ongoing ImmuneRACE study (first 160 participants) and from about 1,300 subjects provided by 6 global collaborators. The repertoires were released in a freely available public database meant as a resource for research on the immune response to SARS-CoV-2. General findings and caveats noted by the study authors: Clinical and demographic metadata were provided uncurated, with the amount varying by source and participant.

The CDR3 goes from the cysteine to the phenylalanine over 17 residues. Here the CDR3 DNA is all that survives: 51 bases in frame from base 1. Germline trimming: 6 bases from V, 10 bases from J; junction bases outside gene matches: 23. The germline V gene sets CDR1 to SGHVS and CDR2 to FQNEAQ. TCRbeta CDR3 regions were amplified from genomic DNA using the immunoSEQ Assay, a bias-controlled multiplex PCR. The published analysis was carried out like this. Nucleated cell counts per sample were estimated from amplification of reference gene primers within the assay. Sequence reads were collapsed and filtered to measure the absolute abundance of every unique TCRbeta CDR3 rearrangement. Productive Simpson clonality was computed per sample as the square root of Simpson's diversity index over productive rearrangements. TCRdb provides this immuneACCESS table in a form limited to in-frame rearrangements. Some clones are lacking; in checked studies, under half of them reflect an unresolved V gene, and why the rest are absent is not known. The DNA was the basis for D and trimming; V, J and clone size are from that table. The sample table contains 200,000 to 250,000 clones; only one count was recorded for 90% to 95% of them. In total, the top ten clones hold more than 0.95% of the sample.

Collaborating institutions collected whole blood in K2EDTA tubes following their own protocols. For TCRbeta analysis, collaborator samples were shipped as frozen whole blood, as isolated PBMCs, or as DNA extracted from either sample type. The source is a man aged 25-45 years with acute or convalescent COVID-19. The sequence links TRBV7-8 to TRBJ1-1, with 7 bases aligning to TRBD1. The sample consisted of peripheral blood. The bases are TGTGCCAGCAGTCCAGGGGCGGGGACAGTTAGCTACGGTGGAGCTTTCTTT. It translates to CASSPGAGTVSYGGAFF.